This T cell receptor beta chain was found in a study of T cells after yellow fever vaccination. Looking at the study overall: Fractions with few cells were prepared using SMART-Seq v4 Ultra Low Input.

Study-level results: Contamination by abundant bulk-population clonotypes could be present in FACS-sorted repertoires. Although the secondary response was weaker, it peaked faster, at day 5 versus 15.

Remarks on this clonotype: Its antigen remains unknown.

Making TCR cDNA involved 5'RACE template switching, which added UMIs and a universal primer site. TCRdb ran MiXCR on the 5' RACE reads and lists one entry per CDR3 protein. Of just under 600,000 distinct CDR3 sequences in the sample, approximately 15% were seen once. This CDR3 has 16 amino acids. Trimming removed 0 bases from V and 1 base from J, with 14 bases in between. CDR1 and CDR2 (germline): SGHRS, YFSETQ. This specimen was PBMCs, taken on the day of the yellow fever booster vaccination. The source is a man aged 30 to 45 who received the YFV17D yellow fever vaccine. The chain uses TRBV5-1 and TRBJ2-7; a weak D match, TRBD2 (7 bases). The CDR3 nucleotides read TGCGCCAGCAGCTTGGAAGTTAGGGGGGGGTCCTACGAGCAGTACTTC. It codes for CASSLEVRGGSYEQYF. The full variable domain, its missing parts supplied by reference TRBV5-1 and TRBJ2-7, is KAGVTQTPRYLIKTRGQQVTLSCSPISGHRSVSWYQQTPGQGLQFLFEYFSETQRNKGNFPGRFSGRQFSNSRSEMNVSTLELGDSALYLCASSLEVRGGSYEQYFGPGTRLTVT.